This T cell receptor (beta chain) was sequenced for a study of response to subunit inactivated influenza vaccine. Study-level findings and limits: It was the authors' suggestion that each seasonal influenza vaccination recruits few new T cells.

In this sample, this clonotype turned up a few times. The antigen remains unidentified. Germline V gene data show CDR1 as SGHDT and CDR2 as YYEEEE. The CDR3 contains 17 residues. V shed 1 base and J shed 4 bases, with 18 bases lying between them. MiXCR was run by TCRdb on the RT-PCR reads, yielding one entry per CDR3 protein. The data contain hundreds of thousands of distinct CDR3 sequences, 12% to 15% of them seen just once; the ten biggest clones take up 6% to 9.5%. V is TRBV5-6 and J is TRBJ2-1; TRBD1 is a possible D gene (5 bases). The sequences come from PBMCs from blood, collected approximately 15 days before vaccination. The sequence derives from a man aged 45-65 years who received an inactivated influenza vaccine. The CDR3: CASSLIGAFAFYNEQFF. CDR3 DNA: TGTGCCAGCAGCTTGATAGGGGCGTTCGCTTTTTACAATGAGCAGTTCTTC.